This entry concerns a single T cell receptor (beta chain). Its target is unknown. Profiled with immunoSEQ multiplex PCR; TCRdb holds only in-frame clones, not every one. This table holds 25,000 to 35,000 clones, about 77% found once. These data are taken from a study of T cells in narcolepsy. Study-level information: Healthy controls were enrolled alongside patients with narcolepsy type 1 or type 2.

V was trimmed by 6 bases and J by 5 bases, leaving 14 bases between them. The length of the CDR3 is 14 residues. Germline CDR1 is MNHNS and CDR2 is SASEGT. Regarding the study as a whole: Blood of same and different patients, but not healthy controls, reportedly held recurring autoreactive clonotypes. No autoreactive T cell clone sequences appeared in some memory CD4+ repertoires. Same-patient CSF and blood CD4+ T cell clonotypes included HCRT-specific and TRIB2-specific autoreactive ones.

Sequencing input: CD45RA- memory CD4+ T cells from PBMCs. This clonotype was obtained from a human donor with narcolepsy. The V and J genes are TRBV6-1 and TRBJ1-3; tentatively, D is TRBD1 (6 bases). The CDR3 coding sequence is TGTGCCAGCAGGTCGAGGGGGGAAAGAAACACCATATATTTT. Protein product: CASRSRGERNTIYF.